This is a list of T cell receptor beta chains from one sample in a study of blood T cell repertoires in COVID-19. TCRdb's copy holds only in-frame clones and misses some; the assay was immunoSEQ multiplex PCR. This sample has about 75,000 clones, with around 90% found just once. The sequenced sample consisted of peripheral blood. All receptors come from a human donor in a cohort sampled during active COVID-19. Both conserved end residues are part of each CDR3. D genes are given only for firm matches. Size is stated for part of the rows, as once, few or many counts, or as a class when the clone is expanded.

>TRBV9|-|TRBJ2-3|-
TGTGCCAGCAGCCCCGGGACATGGACAGATACGCAGTATTTT
CASSPGTWTDTQYF
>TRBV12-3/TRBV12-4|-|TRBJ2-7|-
TGTGCCAGCAGTTTGGGAGCTCCCGGGGAGCAGTACTTC
CASSLGAPGEQYF
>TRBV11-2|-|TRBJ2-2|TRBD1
TGTGCCAGCAGCTTAATATCCGCGAGGGGGCCGTTCACCGGGGAGCTGTTTTTT
CASSLISARGPFTGELFF
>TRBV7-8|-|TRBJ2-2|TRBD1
TGTGCCAGCAGCCCGGGGCCGGGACAGCACACCGGGGAGCTGTTTTTT
CASSPGPGQHTGELFF
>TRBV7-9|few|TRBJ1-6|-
TGTGCCAGCAGCTTAGTAGGGGTTAATTCACCCCTCCACTTT
CASSLVGVNSPLHF
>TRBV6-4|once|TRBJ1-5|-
TGTGCCAGCAGCAAAGCATGGGCATATAGCAATCAGCCCCAGCATTTT
CASSKAWAYSNQPQHF
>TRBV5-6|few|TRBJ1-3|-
TGTGCCAGCAGCCACACAGCTGGAAACACCATATATTTT
CASSHTAGNTIYF
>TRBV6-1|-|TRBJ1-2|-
TGTGCCAGCAGTGACGGACTCTCGCTCCCGACTCGCTATGGCTACACCTTC
CASSDGLSLPTRYGYTF
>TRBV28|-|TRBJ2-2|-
TGTGCCAGCAGTCCTAACAGTTACACCGGGGAGCTGTTTTTT
CASSPNSYTGELFF
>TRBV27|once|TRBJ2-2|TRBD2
TGTGCCAGCAAGCGGGGGGCGAACACCGGGGAGCTGTTTTTT
CASKRGANTGELFF
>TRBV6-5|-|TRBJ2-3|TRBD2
TGTGCCAGCAGCGCTAGCGGGGGGGCGGATACGCAGTATTTT
CASSASGGADTQYF
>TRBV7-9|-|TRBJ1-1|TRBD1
TGTGCCAGCAGCTCGCAGGGGGCTATCAACACTGAAGCTTTCTTT
CASSSQGAINTEAFF
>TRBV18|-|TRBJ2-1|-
TGTGCCAGCTCACCACAACAGGCGAGCTCCTACAATGAGCAGTTCTTC
CASSPQQASSYNEQFF
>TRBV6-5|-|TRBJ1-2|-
TGTGCCAGCAGGGCCGCTAACTATGGCTACACCTTC
CASRAANYGYTF
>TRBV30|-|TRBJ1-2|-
TGTGCCTGGAGTGCAGGGGAAGCTGGCTACACCTTC
CAWSAGEAGYTF
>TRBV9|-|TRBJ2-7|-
TGTGCCAGCAGCGTAGTAGCTAGTGCCACCTACGAGCAGTACTTC
CASSVVASATYEQYF
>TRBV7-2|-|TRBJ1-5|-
TGTGCCAGCAGTCCCGTTCAGGGCGGCCAGCCCCAGCATTTT
CASSPVQGGQPQHF
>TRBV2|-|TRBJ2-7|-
TGTGCCAGCAGACAGGCTGAATACGAGCAGTACTTC
CASRQAEYEQYF
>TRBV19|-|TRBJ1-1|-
TGTGCCAGTAGTACCATCTCTAGCGGGACAATGGCTTTCTTT
CASSTISSGTMAFF
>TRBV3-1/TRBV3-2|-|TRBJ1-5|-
TGTGCCAGCAGCCAAGGTAATAGCAATCAGCCCCAGCATTTT
CASSQGNSNQPQHF
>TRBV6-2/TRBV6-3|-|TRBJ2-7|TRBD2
TGTGCCAGCACCCCACTAGCGGGGGGATTCTACGAGCAGTACTTC
CASTPLAGGFYEQYF
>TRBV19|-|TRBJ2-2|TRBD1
TGTGCCAGTATTAAGGGGACAGGGCCGGCCGGGGAGCTGTTTTTT
CASIKGTGPAGELFF
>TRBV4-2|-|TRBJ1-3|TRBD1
TGTGCCAGCAGCCAAGATAAGACAGGGCAAGTTGGTGGAAACACCATATATTTT
CASSQDKTGQVGGNTIYF
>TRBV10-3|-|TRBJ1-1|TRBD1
TGTGCCATCACCGGGACAGGGGGGACTGAAGCTTTCTTT
CAITGTGGTEAFF
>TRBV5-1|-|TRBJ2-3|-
TGCGCCAGCAGCTCTACTCATGCTGCCTCCCATACGCAGTATTTT
CASSSTHAASHTQYF
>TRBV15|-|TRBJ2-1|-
TGTGCCACCAGCAGTGAACAGGGAACCCGATCCTACAATGAGCAGTTCTTC
CATSSEQGTRSYNEQFF
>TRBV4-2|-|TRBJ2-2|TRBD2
TGTGCCAGCAGCCCAGAAGTGGGGGGAGGGGCCGGGGAGCTGTTTTTT
CASSPEVGGGAGELFF
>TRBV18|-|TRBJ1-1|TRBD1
TGTGCCAGCTCATCGCAGGGGGCGGAAGCTTTCTTT
CASSSQGAEAFF
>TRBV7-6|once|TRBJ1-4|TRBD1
TGTGCCAGCAGCTTACGACAGGGGGCTGAAGTAAAACTGTTTTTT
CASSLRQGAEVKLFF
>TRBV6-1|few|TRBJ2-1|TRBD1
TGTGCCAGCAGTGCCGCTGAGGGACAGGGGATCGTTGAGCAGTTCTTC
CASSAAEGQGIVEQFF
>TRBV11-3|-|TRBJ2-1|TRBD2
TGTGCCAGCAGCTTAGCAACAGCGGGGCTCTACAATGAGCAGTTCTTC
CASSLATAGLYNEQFF
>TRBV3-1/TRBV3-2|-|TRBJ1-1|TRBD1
TGTGCCAGCAGACGGGACAGCCCGAACACTGAAGCTTTCTTT
CASRRDSPNTEAFF
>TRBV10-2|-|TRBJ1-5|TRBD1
TGCGCCAGCAGTGAGGGACAGGGGCGCCAGCCCCAGCATTTT
CASSEGQGRQPQHF
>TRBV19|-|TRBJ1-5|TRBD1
TGTGCCAGTAGTTCACTACAGGGGAATCAGCCCCAGCATTTT
CASSSLQGNQPQHF
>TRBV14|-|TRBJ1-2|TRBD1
TGTGCCAGCAGCCAAGTGGGAGGACAGGGTAGTGGCTACACCTTC
CASSQVGGQGSGYTF
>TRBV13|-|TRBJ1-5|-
TGTGCCAGCAGCTTAGGGGGGCCCGGTACAGAAGCTTATAGCAATCAGCCCCAGCATTTT
CASSLGGPGTEAYSNQPQHF
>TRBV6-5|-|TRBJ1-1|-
TGTGCCAGCAGTTACTTGGGCAGTGGCACTGAAGCTTTCTTT
CASSYLGSGTEAFF
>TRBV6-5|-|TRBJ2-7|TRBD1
TGTGCCAGCAGACAGGGGGCGGCTGGGTGGTACGAGCAGTACTTC
CASRQGAAGWYEQYF
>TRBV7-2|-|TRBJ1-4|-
TGTGCCAGCAGCTTAGTAGGGGAGGAACTGTTTTTT
CASSLVGEELFF
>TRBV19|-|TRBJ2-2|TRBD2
TGTGCCAGTATTCGTCTAGCGGGGGCCCAGTACACCGGGGAGCTGTTTTTT
CASIRLAGAQYTGELFF
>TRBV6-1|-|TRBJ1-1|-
TGTGCCAGCAGTGAAGGGCGAACAGTCCACACTGAAGCTTTCTTT
CASSEGRTVHTEAFF
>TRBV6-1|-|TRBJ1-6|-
TGTGCCAGCAGTGAAATAGCGAATTCACCCCTCCACTTT
CASSEIANSPLHF